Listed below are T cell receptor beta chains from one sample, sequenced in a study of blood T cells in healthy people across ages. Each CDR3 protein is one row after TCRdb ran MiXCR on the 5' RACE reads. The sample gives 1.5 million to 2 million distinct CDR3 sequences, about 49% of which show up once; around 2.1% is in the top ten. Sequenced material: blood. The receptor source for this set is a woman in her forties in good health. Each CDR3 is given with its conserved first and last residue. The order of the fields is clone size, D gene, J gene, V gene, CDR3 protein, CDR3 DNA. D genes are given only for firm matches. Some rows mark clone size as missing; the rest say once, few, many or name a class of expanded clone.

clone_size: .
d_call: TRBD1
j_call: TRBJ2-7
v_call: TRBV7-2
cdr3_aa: CASSFGDRGEQYF
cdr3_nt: TGTGCCAGCAGCTTTGGGGACAGAGGGGAGCAGTACTTC

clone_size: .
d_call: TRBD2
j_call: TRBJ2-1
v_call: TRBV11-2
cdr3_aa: CASSLGGSGGGYNEQFF
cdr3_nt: TGTGCCAGCAGCTTAGGCGGTAGCGGGGGGGGCTACAATGAGCAGTTCTTC

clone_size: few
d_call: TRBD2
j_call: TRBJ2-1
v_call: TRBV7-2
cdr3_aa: CASSLRRGGLNEQFF
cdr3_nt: TGTGCCAGCAGCTTAAGGCGGGGGGGCCTCAATGAGCAGTTCTTC

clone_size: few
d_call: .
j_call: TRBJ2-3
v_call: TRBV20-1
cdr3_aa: CSADSPAADTQYF
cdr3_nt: TGCAGCGCAGACAGCCCCGCCGCCGATACGCAGTATTTT

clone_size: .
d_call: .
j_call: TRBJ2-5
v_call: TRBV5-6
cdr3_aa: CASSLAGGIRSETQYF
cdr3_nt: TGTGCCAGCAGCTTGGCCGGAGGAATAAGGTCAGAGACCCAGTACTTC

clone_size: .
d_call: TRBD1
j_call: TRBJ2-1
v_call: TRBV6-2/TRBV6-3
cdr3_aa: CASTTGTDYNEQFF
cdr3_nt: TGTGCCAGCACCACCGGGACAGATTACAATGAGCAGTTCTTC

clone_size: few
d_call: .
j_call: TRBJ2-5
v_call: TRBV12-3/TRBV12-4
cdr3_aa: CASSLRGDLKETQYF
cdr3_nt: TGTGCCAGCAGTTTACGCGGAGACCTAAAAGAGACCCAGTACTTC

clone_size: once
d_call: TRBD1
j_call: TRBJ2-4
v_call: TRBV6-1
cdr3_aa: CASSAVTGVSPINIQYF
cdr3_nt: TGTGCCAGCAGTGCAGTGACAGGGGTATCCCCCATAAACATTCAGTACTTC

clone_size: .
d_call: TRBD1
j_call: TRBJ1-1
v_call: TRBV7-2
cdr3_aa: CASSIVLQGAGTEAFF
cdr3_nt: TGTGCCAGCAGCATAGTGCTACAGGGGGCGGGAACTGAAGCTTTCTTT

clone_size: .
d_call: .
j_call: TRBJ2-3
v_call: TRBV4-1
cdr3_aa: CASSQDGRDFATDTQYF
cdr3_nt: TGCGCCAGCAGCCAAGATGGCAGGGACTTTGCCACAGATACGCAGTATTTT

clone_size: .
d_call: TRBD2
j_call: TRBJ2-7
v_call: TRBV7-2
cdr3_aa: CASSAGGDTYEQYF
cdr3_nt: TGTGCCAGCTCAGCGGGGGGCGATACCTACGAGCAGTACTTC

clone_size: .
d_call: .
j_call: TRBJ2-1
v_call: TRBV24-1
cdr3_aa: CATSGPPGSGSYNEQFF
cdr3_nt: TGTGCCACCAGTGGGCCTCCAGGGTCAGGGAGTTACAATGAGCAGTTCTTC

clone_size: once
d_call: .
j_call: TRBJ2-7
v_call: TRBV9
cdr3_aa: CASSVGVDPYEQYF
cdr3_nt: TGTGCCAGCAGCGTAGGGGTGGACCCCTACGAGCAGTACTTC

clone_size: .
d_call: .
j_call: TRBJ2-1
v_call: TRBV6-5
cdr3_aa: CASSSKRFKSSYNEQFF
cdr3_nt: TGTGCCAGCAGTTCTAAACGGTTCAAGAGCTCCTACAATGAGCAGTTCTTC

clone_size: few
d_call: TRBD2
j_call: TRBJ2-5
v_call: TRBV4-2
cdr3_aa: CASSRRGTSGGGTEQYF
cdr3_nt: TGTGCCAGCAGCCGACGAGGGACTAGCGGGGGGGGTACTGAGCAGTACTTC

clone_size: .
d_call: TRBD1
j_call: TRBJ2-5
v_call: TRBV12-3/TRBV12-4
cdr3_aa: CASSRLTGTRETQYF
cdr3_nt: TGTGCCAGCAGTCGCTTGACAGGGACCCGCGAGACCCAGTACTTC

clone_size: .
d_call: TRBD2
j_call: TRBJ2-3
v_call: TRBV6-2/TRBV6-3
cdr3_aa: CASSFGSGLRTDTQYF
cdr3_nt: TGTGCCAGCTCTTTTGGATCGGGACTACGGACAGATACGCAGTATTTT

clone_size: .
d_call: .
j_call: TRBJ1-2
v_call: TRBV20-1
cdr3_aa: CSARDDGTCGYTF
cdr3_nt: TGCAGTGCTAGAGATGACGGGACATGTGGCTACACCTTC

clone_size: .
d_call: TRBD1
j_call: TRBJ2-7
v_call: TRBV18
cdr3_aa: CASSQRGPSYEQYF
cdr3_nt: TGTGCCAGCTCACAAAGGGGGCCGTCCTACGAGCAGTACTTC

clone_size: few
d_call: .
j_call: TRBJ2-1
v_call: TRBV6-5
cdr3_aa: CASSSQLGEQFF
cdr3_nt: TGTGCCAGCAGTTCCCAACTGGGGGAGCAGTTCTTC

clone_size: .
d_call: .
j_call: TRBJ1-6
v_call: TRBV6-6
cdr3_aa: CASSYARGAGSPLHF
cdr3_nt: TGTGCCAGCAGTTACGCTAGGGGTGCAGGTTCACCCCTCCACTTT

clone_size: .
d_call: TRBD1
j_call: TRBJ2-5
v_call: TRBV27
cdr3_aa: CASSPLQGWQETQYF
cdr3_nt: TGTGCCAGCAGCCCTCTACAGGGGTGGCAAGAGACCCAGTACTTC

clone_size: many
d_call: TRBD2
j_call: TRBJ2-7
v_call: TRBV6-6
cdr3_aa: CASSYGGGAYEQYF
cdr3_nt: TGTGCCAGCAGTTACGGCGGGGGGGCTTACGAGCAGTACTTC

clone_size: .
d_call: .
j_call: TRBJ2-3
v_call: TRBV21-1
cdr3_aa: CASSNSGQDTDTQYF
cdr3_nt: TGTGCCAGCAGCAATTCGGGACAGGACACAGATACGCAGTATTTT

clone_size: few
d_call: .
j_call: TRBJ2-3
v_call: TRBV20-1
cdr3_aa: CSAPWSRDTQYF
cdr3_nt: TGCAGTGCTCCCTGGTCCCGAGATACGCAGTATTTT

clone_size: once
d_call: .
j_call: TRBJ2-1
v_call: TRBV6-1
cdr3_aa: CASKVRGGKVSYNEQFF
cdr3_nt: TGTGCCAGCAAAGTAAGAGGGGGTAAAGTCTCCTACAATGAGCAGTTCTTC

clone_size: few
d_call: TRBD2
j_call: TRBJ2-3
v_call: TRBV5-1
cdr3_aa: CASRTTSGSRTDTQYF
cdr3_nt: TGCGCCAGCAGAACCACAAGCGGGAGCCGCACAGATACGCAGTATTTT

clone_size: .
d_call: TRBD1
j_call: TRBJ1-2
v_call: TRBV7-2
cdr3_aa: CASSRTGPKTSYGYTF
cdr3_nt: TGTGCCAGCAGCCGGACAGGGCCGAAGACTAGCTATGGCTACACCTTC

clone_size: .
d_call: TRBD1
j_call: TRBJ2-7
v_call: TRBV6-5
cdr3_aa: CASSYRPDRYNEQYF
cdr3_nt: TGTGCCAGCAGTTACCGCCCGGACAGGTACAATGAGCAGTACTTC

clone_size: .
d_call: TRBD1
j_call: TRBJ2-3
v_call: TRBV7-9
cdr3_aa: CASSNQGATQYF
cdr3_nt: TGTGCCAGCAGCAACCAGGGGGCTACGCAGTATTTT

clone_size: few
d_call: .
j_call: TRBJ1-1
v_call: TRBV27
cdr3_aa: CASSLVRRTEAFF
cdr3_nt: TGTGCCAGCAGTTTGGTGAGGCGTACTGAAGCTTTCTTT